This T cell receptor beta chain is from a study of shared clonotypes between healthy human individuals. Trimming cost V 4 bases and J 6 bases, with 17 bases left between them. CDR1 is SGHDT, CDR2 YYEEEE, per germline. CDR3 length: 15 residues. Naive CD8 cells, CD45RO-negative and positively selected for CCR7, excluded terminally differentiated effector memory CD45RA+ cells. Generated by immunoSEQ multiplex PCR, the TCRdb table keeps only in-frame clones and is missing some. The sample includes roughly 2.1 million clones, 85% to 95% of them seen just once. The clonotype originates from a man aged 18 to 29 in good health. Some clones in this sample may be carry-over from other donors' samples. The rearrangement links TRBV5-6 to TRBJ1-5, with D possibly being TRBD1 (5 bases). The sample comprised naive CD8+ T cells from PBMCs. The CDR3 protein is CASSHGTAPSQPQHF. Here the CDR3 DNA reads TGTGCCAGCAGCCACGGGACGGCTCCGAGTCAGCCCCAGCATTTT.